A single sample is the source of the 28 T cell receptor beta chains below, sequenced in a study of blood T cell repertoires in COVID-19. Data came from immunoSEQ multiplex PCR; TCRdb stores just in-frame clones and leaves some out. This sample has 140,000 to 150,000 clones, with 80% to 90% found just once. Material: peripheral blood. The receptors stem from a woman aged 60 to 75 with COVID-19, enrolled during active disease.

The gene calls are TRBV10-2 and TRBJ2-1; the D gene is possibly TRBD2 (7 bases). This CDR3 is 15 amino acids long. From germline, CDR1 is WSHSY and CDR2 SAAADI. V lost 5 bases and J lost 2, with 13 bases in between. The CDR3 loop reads CASSRGRGPYNEQFF. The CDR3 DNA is TGCGCCAGCAGTAGGGGGAGGGGCCCCTACAATGAGCAGTTCTTC.

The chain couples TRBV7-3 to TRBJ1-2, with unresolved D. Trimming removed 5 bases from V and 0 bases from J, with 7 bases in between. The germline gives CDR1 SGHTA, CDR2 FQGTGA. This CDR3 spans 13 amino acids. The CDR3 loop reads CASSQVANYGYTF. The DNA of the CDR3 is TGTGCCAGCAGCCAGGTGGCTAACTATGGCTACACCTTC. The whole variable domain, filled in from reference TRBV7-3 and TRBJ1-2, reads GAGVSQTPSNKVTEKGKYVELRCDPISGHTALYWYRQSLGQGPEFLIYFQGTGAADDSGLPNDRFFAVRPEGSVSTLKIQRTERGDSAVYLCASSQVANYGYTFGSGTRLTVV.

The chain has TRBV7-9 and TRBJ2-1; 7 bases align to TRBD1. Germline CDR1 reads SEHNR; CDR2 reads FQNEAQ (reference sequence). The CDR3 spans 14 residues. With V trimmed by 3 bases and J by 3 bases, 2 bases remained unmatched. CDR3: CASSFAGGYNEQFF. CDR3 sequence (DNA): TGTGCCAGCAGCTTTGCAGGGGGCTACAATGAGCAGTTCTTC. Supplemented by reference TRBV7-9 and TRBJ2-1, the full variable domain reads DTGVSQNPRHKITKRGQNVTFRCDPISEHNRLYWYRQTLGQGPEFLTYFQNEAQLEKSRLLSDRFSAERPKGSFSTLEIQRTEQGDSAMYLCASSFAGGYNEQFFGPGTRLTVL.

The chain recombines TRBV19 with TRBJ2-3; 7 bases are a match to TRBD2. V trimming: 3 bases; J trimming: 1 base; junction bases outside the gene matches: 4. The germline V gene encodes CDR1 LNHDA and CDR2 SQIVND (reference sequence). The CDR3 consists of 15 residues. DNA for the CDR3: TGTGCCAGTAGTATTATGAGCGGGGGCACAGATACGCAGTATTTT. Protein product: CASSIMSGGTDTQYF.

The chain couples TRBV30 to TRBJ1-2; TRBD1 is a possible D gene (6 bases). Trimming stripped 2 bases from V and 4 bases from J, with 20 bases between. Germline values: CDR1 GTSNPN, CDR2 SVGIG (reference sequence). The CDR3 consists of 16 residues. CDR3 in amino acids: CAWSINRVLSTYGYTF. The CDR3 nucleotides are TGTGCCTGGAGTATTAACAGGGTCTTATCCACCTATGGCTACACCTTC.

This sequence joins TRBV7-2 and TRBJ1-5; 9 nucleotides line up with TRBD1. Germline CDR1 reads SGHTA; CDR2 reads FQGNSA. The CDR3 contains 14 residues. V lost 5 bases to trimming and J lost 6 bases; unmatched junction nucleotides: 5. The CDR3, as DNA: TGTGCCAGCAGCCCCGGGACAGGGTTTCAGCCCCAGCATTTT. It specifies CASSPGTGFQPQHF.

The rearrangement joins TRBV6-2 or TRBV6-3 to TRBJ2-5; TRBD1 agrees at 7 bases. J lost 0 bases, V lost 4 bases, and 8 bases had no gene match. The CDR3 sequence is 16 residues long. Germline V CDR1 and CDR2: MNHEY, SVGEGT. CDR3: CASSSDRDPYQETQYF. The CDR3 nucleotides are TGTGCCAGCAGTTCCGACAGGGACCCGTACCAAGAGACCCAGTACTTC.

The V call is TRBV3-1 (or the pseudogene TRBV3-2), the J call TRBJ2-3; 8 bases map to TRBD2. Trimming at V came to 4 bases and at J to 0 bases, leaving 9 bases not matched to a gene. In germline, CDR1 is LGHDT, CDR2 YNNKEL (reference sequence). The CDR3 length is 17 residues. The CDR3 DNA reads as TGTGCCAGCAGCCCTATTGGACTAGCACGTAGCACAGATACGCAGTATTTT. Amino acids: CASSPIGLARSTDTQYF.

The CDR3 reads CASSGQGMNTEAFF. Here the CDR3 DNA reads TGTGCCAGCTCGGGACAGGGGATGAACACTGAAGCTTTCTTT. This rearrangement joins TRBV18 to TRBJ1-1; TRBD1 matches 10 bases. CDR1 is KGHSH and CDR2 is LQKENI in the germline V gene. The junction had 1 base not matched to a gene; V was cut back by 6 bases and J by 0 bases. The CDR3 consists of 14 residues.

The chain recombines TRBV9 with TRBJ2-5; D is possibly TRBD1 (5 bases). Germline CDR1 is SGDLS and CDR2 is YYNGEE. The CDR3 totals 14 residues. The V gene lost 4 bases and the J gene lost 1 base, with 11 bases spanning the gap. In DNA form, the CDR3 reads TGTGCCAGCAGCACAGGACACTCCCAAGAGACCCAGTACTTC. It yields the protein CASSTGHSQETQYF.

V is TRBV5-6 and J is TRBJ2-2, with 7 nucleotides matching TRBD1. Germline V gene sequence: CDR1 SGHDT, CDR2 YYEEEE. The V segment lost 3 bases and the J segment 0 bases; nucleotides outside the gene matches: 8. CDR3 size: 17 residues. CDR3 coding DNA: TGTGCCAGCAGCTCGATGGGACAGACCTCGAACACCGGGGAGCTGTTTTTT. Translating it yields CASSSMGQTSNTGELFF.

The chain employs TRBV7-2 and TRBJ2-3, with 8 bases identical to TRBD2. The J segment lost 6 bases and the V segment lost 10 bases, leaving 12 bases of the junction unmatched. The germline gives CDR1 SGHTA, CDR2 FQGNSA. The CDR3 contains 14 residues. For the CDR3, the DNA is TGTGCCATTAGGACCGGGGGGGATCTGGATACGCAGTATTTT. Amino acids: CAIRTGGDLDTQYF. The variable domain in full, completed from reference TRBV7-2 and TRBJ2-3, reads GAGVSQSPSNKVTEKGKDVELRCDPISGHTALYWYRQSLGQGLEFLIYFQGNSAPDKSGLPSDRFSAERTGGSVSTLTIQRTQQEDSAVYLCAIRTGGDLDTQYFGPGTRLTVL.

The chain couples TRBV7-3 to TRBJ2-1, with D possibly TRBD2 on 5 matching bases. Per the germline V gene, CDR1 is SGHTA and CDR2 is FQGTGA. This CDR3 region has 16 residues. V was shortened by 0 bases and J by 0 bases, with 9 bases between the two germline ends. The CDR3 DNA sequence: TGTGCCAGCAGCTTAACTAGGCGGGCCTCCTACAATGAGCAGTTCTTC. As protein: CASSLTRRASYNEQFF.

CDR3 nucleotides: TGTGCCAGCAGTCCCGAACCAGGGATTTACTATGGCTACACCTTC. Translation gives CASSPEPGIYYGYTF. This chain links TRBV27 with TRBJ1-2; a weak D match, TRBD1 (5 bases). Trimming removed 5 bases at V and 3 bases at J, with 16 bases between. Germline V gene sequence: CDR1 MNHEY, CDR2 SMNVEV (reference sequence). This CDR3 region has 15 residues.

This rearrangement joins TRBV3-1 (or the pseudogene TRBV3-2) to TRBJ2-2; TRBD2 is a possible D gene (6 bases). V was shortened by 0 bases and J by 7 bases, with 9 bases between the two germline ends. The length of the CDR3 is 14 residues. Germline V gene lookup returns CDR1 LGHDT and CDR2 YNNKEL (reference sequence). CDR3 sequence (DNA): TGTGCCAGCAGCCAAGACGGAGGGATCGGGGAGCTGTTTTTT. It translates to CASSQDGGIGELFF.

CDR3 residues: CASSQGLAGGPGTDTQYF. The CDR3 nucleotides read TGTGCCAGCAGCCAAGGGCTAGCGGGGGGGCCCGGCACAGATACGCAGTATTTT. The chain employs TRBV3-1 (or the pseudogene TRBV3-2) and TRBJ2-3, with TRBD2 identical over 12 bases. Trimming cost V 1 base and J 1 base; bases outside gene matches: 6. From germline, CDR1 is LGHDT and CDR2 YNNKEL (reference sequence). The CDR3 length is 18 residues.

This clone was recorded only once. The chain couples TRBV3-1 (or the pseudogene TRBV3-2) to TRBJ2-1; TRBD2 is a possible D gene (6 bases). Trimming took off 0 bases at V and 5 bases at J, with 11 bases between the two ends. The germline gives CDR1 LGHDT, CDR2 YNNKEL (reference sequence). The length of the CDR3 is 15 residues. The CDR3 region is CASSQELATDNEQFF. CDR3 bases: TGTGCCAGCAGCCAAGAGCTAGCGACGGACAATGAGCAGTTCTTC.

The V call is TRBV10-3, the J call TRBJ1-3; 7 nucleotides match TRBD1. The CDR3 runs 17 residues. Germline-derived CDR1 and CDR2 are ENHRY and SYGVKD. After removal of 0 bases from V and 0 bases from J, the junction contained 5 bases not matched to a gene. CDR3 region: CAISESLGDSSGNTIYF. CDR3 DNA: TGTGCCATCAGTGAGTCGTTGGGGGACAGCTCTGGAAACACCATATATTTT.

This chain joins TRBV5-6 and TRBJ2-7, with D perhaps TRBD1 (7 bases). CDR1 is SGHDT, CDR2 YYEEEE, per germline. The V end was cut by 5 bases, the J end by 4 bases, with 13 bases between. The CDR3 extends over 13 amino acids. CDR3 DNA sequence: TGTGCCAGCAGACGGGGGACAGCGTACGAGCAGTACTTC. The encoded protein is CASRRGTAYEQYF.

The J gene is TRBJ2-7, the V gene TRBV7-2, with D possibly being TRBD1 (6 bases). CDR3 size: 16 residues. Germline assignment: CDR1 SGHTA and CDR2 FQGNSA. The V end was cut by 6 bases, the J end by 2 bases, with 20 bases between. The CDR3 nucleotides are TGTGCCAGCAGTCTTGGGGGCGTTGGGGGAACCTACGAGCAGTACTTC. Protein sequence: CASSLGGVGGTYEQYF.

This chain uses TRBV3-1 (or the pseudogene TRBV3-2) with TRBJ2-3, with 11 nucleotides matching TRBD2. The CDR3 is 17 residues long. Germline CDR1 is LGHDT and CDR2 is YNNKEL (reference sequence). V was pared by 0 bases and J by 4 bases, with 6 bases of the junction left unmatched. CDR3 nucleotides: TGTGCCAGCAGCCAAGAGTTACTAGCGGGGGAGGCAGATACGCAGTATTTT. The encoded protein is CASSQELLAGEADTQYF.

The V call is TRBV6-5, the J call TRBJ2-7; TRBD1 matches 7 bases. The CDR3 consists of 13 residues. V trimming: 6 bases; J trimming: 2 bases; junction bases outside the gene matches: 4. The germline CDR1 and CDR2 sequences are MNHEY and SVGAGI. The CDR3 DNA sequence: TGTGCCAGCAGCGACAGGGCCCCCTACGAGCAGTACTTC. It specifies CASSDRAPYEQYF.

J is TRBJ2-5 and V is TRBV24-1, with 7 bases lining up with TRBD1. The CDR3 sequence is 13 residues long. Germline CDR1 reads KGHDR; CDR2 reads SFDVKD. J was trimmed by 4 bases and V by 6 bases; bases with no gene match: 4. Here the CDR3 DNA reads TGTGCCACCAGTTTCACAGGGGTAGAGACCCAGTACTTC. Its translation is CATSFTGVETQYF.

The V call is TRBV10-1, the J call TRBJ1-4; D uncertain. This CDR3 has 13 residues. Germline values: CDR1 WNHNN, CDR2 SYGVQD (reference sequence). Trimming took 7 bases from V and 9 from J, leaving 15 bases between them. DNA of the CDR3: TGCGCCAGCACCCAACGAAGGGAGAAAAAACTGTTTTTT. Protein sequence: CASTQRREKKLFF.

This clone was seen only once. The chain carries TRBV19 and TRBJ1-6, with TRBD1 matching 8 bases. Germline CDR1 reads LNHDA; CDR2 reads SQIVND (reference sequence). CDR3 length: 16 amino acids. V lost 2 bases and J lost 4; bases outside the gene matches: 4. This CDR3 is CASSIRRTGYNSPLHF. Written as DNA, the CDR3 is TGTGCCAGTAGTATAAGACGGACAGGGTATAATTCACCCCTCCACTTT.

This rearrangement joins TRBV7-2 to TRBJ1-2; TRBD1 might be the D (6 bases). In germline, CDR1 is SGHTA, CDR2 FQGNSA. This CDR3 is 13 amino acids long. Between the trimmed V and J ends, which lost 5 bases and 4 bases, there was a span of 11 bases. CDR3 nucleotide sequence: TGTGCCAGCAGCCCCTCGACAGGCTATGGCTACACCTTC. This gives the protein CASSPSTGYGYTF.

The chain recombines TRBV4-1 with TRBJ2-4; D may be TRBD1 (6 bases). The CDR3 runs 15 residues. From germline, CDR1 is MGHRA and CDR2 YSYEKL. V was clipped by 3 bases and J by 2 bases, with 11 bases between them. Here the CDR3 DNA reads TGCGCCAGCAGCCAGGGGGCAATAACCAAAAACATTCAGTACTTC. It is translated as CASSQGAITKNIQYF.

The CDR3 bases are TGTGCCAGCAGCTGGACAGGGTCTGAAAAACTGTTTTTT. This sequence encodes CASSWTGSEKLFF. The chain recombines TRBV7-9 with TRBJ1-4; 8 nucleotides align to TRBD1. Germline CDR1 reads SEHNR; CDR2 reads FQNEAQ (reference sequence). V lost 4 bases to trimming and J lost 7 bases; unmatched junction nucleotides: 2. The CDR3 is 13 residues long. Variable domain in full (rest from reference TRBV7-9 and TRBJ1-4): DTGVSQNPRHKITKRGQNVTFRCDPISEHNRLYWYRQTLGQGPEFLTYFQNEAQLEKSRLLSDRFSAERPKGSFSTLEIQRTEQGDSAMYLCASSWTGSEKLFFGSGTQLSVL.